Each of the 20 T cell receptor beta chains below was sequenced from the same sample in a study of blood T cell repertoires in COVID-19. Method: immunoSEQ multiplex PCR; TCRdb's copy keeps in-frame clones and lacks some. The profile shows roughly 180,000 clones, around 80% of them singletons. Sequenced input: PBMCs or T cells enriched from blood (not recorded which). These receptors originate from a man aged 50-60 years who had recovered from COVID-19.

This clone was recorded once. V usage is TRBV5-4 and J usage is TRBJ2-1, with 7 positions matching TRBD2. The germline V gene encodes CDR1 SGHNT and CDR2 YYREEE (reference sequence). The V gene end was trimmed by 3 bases and the J gene end by 4 bases; junction bases not matched to a gene: 13. The CDR3 is 17 amino acids. The CDR3 loop is CASSSIGGGGTYNEQFF. The CDR3 coding sequence is TGTGCCAGCAGCTCGATCGGCGGGGGAGGAACATACAATGAGCAGTTCTTC.

As regards this clone: The junction differs from germline at one of its ends, possibly a read error. The chain is built from TRBV30 and TRBJ2-2; D is unclear. The CDR3 has 15 residues. In germline, CDR1 is GTSNPN, CDR2 SVGIG (reference sequence). The DNA for the CDR3 is TGTGCCTCCAGAACTCTACAGCTGAACACCGAGGAGCTGTTTTTT. Translation gives CASRTLQLNTEELFF.

V and J are TRBV14 and TRBJ1-6; no definite D call. V lost 0 bases and J lost 7, with 10 bases in between. This CDR3 contains 15 residues. Germline-derived CDR1 and CDR2 are SGHDN and FVKESK. Written as DNA, the CDR3 is TGTGCCAGCAGCCAAGATTTAATCGGGAATTCACCCCTCCACTTT. It translates to CASSQDLIGNSPLHF.

The chain uses TRBV5-5 and TRBJ2-7, with D unresolved. This CDR3 contains 13 residues. Germline CDR1 SGHKS, CDR2 YYEKEE (reference sequence). Trimming left V 0 bases short and J 4 bases short, with 8 bases between. The CDR3: CASSLDTRYEQYF. The CDR3 DNA reads as TGTGCCAGCAGCTTGGACACCAGATACGAGCAGTACTTC.

The chain couples TRBV12-3 or TRBV12-4 to TRBJ1-1; the D is unclear. The CDR3 totals 13 residues. Trimming stripped 5 bases from V and 3 bases from J, with 10 bases between. The CDR3: CASSGGGDTEAFF. Written as DNA, the CDR3 is TGTGCCAGCAGTGGTGGAGGAGACACTGAAGCTTTCTTT.

This chain joins TRBV5-1 and TRBJ2-7; unclear D gene. Trimming stripped 5 bases from V and 0 bases from J, with 12 bases between. The germline gives CDR1 SGHRS, CDR2 YFSETQ. The CDR3 is 14 amino acids. CDR3 nucleotide sequence: TGCGCCAGCAGTCAACAGACCAGCTCCTACGAGCAGTACTTC. Translated: CASSQQTSSYEQYF.

The J gene is TRBJ2-1, the V gene TRBV29-1, with 8 bases aligning to TRBD1. Germline CDR1 reads SQVTM; CDR2 reads ANQGSEA. V was clipped by 8 bases and J by 2 bases; unmatched bases: 5. The CDR3 covers 13 residues. CDR3 region: CSIEGQAYNEQFF. In DNA form, the CDR3 reads TGCAGCATAGAGGGACAGGCCTACAATGAGCAGTTCTTC.

The V gene is TRBV6-1, the J gene TRBJ1-6, with D possibly TRBD1 on 5 matching bases. V was trimmed by 1 base and J by 7 bases, leaving 17 bases between them. CDR1 MNHNS and CDR2 SASEGT come from the germline V gene. The CDR3 has 17 amino acids. The CDR3 coding sequence is TGTGCCAGCAGTGAAGGGGCAGGGCCGAACCCAAATTCACCCCTCCACTTT. Translating gives CASSEGAGPNPNSPLHF.

This chain's CDR3 is CASSHGATYEQYF. The CDR3, as DNA: TGTGCCAGCAGCCATGGGGCCACCTACGAGCAGTACTTC. This rearrangement joins TRBV3-1 (or the pseudogene TRBV3-2) to TRBJ2-7; possibly TRBD1 for D (5 bases). Germline-derived CDR1 and CDR2 are LGHDT and YNNKEL (reference sequence). The CDR3 spans 13 residues. Trimming cost V 3 bases and J 2 bases, with 8 bases left between them.

The rearrangement joins TRBV18 to TRBJ2-7, with TRBD2 identical over 7 bases. This CDR3 region has 18 residues. Germline lookup yields CDR1 KGHSH and CDR2 LQKENI. V was clipped by 1 base and J by 0 bases; unmatched bases: 12. For the CDR3, the DNA is TGTGCCAGCTCACCACAAGGGGTTCGGCGGGAGATCTCCTACGAGCAGTACTTC. Protein product: CASSPQGVRREISYEQYF.

This rearrangement joins TRBV28 to TRBJ2-1, with a possible D match to TRBD1 (6 bases). The CDR3 runs to 15 residues. V lost 0 bases and J 8 bases, leaving 14 bases between the germline ends. Germline V gene data show CDR1 as MDHEN and CDR2 as SYDVKM. CDR3 in DNA: TGTGCCAGCAGTTTATGGGCAGGGGTTAAAGATGAGCAGTTCTTC. As protein: CASSLWAGVKDEQFF.

This chain links TRBV5-1 with TRBJ1-1; 7 positions match TRBD1. CDR3 length: 12 amino acids. In germline, CDR1 is SGHRS, CDR2 YFSETQ. J gave up 8 bases and V 1 base, and 2 bases lay outside the gene matches. Written as DNA, the CDR3 is TGCGCCAGCAGCTTGACAGGGGTGGAAGCTTTCTTT. This gives the protein CASSLTGVEAFF.

The rearrangement joins TRBV18 to TRBJ1-1; D is unresolved. Trimming removed 3 bases at V and 3 bases at J, with 8 bases between. This CDR3 spans 13 amino acids. Germline assignment: CDR1 KGHSH and CDR2 LQKENI. The CDR3 reads CASSPPPDTEAFF. The CDR3 nucleotides are TGTGCCAGCTCACCCCCCCCTGACACTGAAGCTTTCTTT. Full variable domain (remainder filled in from reference TRBV18 and TRBJ1-1): NAGVMQNPRHLVRRRGQEARLRCSPMKGHSHVYWYRQLPEEGLKFMVYLQKENIIDESGMPKERFSAEFPKEGPSILRIQQVVRGDSAAYFCASSPPPDTEAFFGQGTRLTVV.

The chain joins TRBV7-2 to TRBJ2-3; 9 nucleotides match TRBD2. J lost 0 bases, V lost 2 bases, and 6 bases had no gene match. The germline V gene encodes CDR1 SGHTA and CDR2 FQGNSA. This CDR3 has 17 amino acids. The CDR3 spells CASSLSGGGGSTDTQYF. The DNA of the CDR3 is TGTGCCAGCAGCTTATCTGGCGGGGGGGGAAGCACAGATACGCAGTATTTT.

This clone was found a few times. The J gene is TRBJ2-7, the V gene TRBV4-1; maybe TRBD2 (5 bases). Trimming left V 4 bases short and J 1 base short, with 14 bases between. The CDR3 has 15 residues. Looked up from germline, CDR1 is MGHRA and CDR2 is YSYEKL. The CDR3 loop is CASSRLMDSSYEQYF. In DNA form, the CDR3 reads TGCGCCAGCAGCCGATTGATGGACTCGTCCTACGAGCAGTACTTC.

The V and J genes are TRBV6-5 and TRBJ1-4; D remains unclear. The germline CDR1 and CDR2 sequences are MNHEY and SVGAGI. Between the trimmed V and J ends, which lost 4 bases and 0 bases, there was a span of 9 bases. This CDR3 contains 15 residues. CDR3: CASSFLGATNEKLFF. The CDR3 DNA reads TGTGCCAGCAGTTTCTTGGGCGCAACTAATGAAAAACTGTTTTTT.

V gene TRBV5-1 combines with J gene TRBJ2-2, with D unclear. Trimming cost V 2 bases and J 0 bases, with 11 bases left between them. CDR3 length equals 16 residues. Germline CDR1 SGHRS, CDR2 YFSETQ. This CDR3 reads CASSLSGYPNTGELFF. The CDR3 nucleotides read TGCGCCAGCAGCTTATCCGGTTACCCGAACACCGGGGAGCTGTTTTTT.

The chain combines TRBV6-2 or TRBV6-3 with TRBJ2-7, with D uncertain. Germline V lookup: CDR1 MNHEY, CDR2 SVGEGT. The CDR3 is 11 amino acids. Trimming took off 5 bases at V and 4 bases at J, with 6 bases between the two ends. The chain's CDR3 is CASSLLYEQYF. The CDR3, as DNA: TGTGCCAGCAGTCTACTATACGAGCAGTACTTC.

Note on this clone: Other DNA sequences from this sample encode an identical CDR3 as well. The V and J genes are TRBV19 and TRBJ2-5, with TRBD2 as a possible D gene (6 bases). The CDR3 extends over 12 amino acids. V lost 6 bases to trimming and J lost 5 bases, with 10 bases between them. Germline-derived CDR1 and CDR2 are LNHDA and SQIVND (reference sequence). The CDR3, as DNA: TGTGCCAGTAGACTAGCCGGTGAGACCCAGTACTTC. Translated: CASRLAGETQYF.

This clone was found a few times. The chain uses TRBV10-3 and TRBJ2-1; 7 nucleotides agree with TRBD2. Germline CDR1 and CDR2: ENHRY and SYGVKD. The CDR3 extends over 14 amino acids. V lost 5 bases, J lost 4 bases, and 5 bases stayed unmatched. The CDR3 sequence: CAISLGTTYNEQFF. The DNA of the CDR3 is TGTGCCATCAGTCTCGGGACTACATACAATGAGCAGTTCTTC.